This TCR beta chain was identified in a study of CD4 T cells in relation to SARS-CoV-2 and coronaviruses. Turning to the study itself: After approximately 10 days of antigen culture, PBMC TCR beta CDR3s were sequenced. No peptide or an HIV-1 Nef peptide pool served as negative control.

The unexposed donors gave CD4+ T cells in about 2010-2018, prior to COVID-19. Isolation of CD4+ T cells took place after nine to ten days in culture. As cell numbers allowed, unexposed-donor CD4+ T cells faced SARS-CoV-2 S/N and four cold-coronavirus spikes. Notes on this clone: The antigen is undetermined.

The germline V gene encodes CDR1 LNHNV and CDR2 YYDKDF (reference sequence). CDR3 size: 16 residues. The V segment lost 5 bases and the J segment 11 bases; nucleotides outside the gene matches: 15. Produced via immunoSEQ multiplex PCR; TCRdb's table is partial and in-frame only. The sample includes fewer than 20,000 clones, 74% of them seen just once. Study outcomes and limitations: Around 60% of donors had memory CD4+ clonotypes crossrecognizing SARS-CoV-2 and common cold coronavirus spike.

The chain is built from TRBV15 and TRBJ1-4, with 9 nucleotides matching TRBD1. Sequenced: CD4+ T cells from PBMCs, cultured in vitro. This clonotype was sampled from a human donor in good health. CDR3 DNA: TGTGCCACCAGCTCTCACACCGGACAGGGGAAGGGTAAACTGTTTTTT. It yields the protein CATSSHTGQGKGKLFF.